This TCR beta chain was sequenced for a study of T-cell memory formation after mild COVID-19. Study-level results: Pre-infection memory contained some responding clones, which suggested that cross-reactive memory had joined.

Using its own MiXCR run on the 5' RACE reads, TCRdb lists one record per CDR3 protein. The repertoire holds 470,000 or so distinct CDR3 sequences, with about 20% as singletons. This clonotype was seen more than once but under ten times. No antigen is known for it. Sequencing input: PBMCs or a T cell subset sorted from them (not recorded which). The sequence was obtained from an adult woman who had mild COVID-19 (a few samples of this study predate the infection). Cell type and time point are not known.

The CDR3 loop is CASSLYSGPNIGATEAFF. The DNA for the CDR3 is TGCGCCAGCAGCCTATACTCGGGGCCGAACATAGGAGCCACTGAAGCTTTCTTT. The genes are TRBV5-1 and TRBJ1-1, with D possibly being TRBD1 (5 bases). V dropped 4 bases and J dropped 4 bases, with 26 bases sitting between them. Per the germline V gene, CDR1 is SGHRS and CDR2 is YFSETQ. The CDR3 contains 18 residues. Based on the CDR3 plus reference TRBV5-1 and TRBJ1-1, the full variable domain is KAGVTQTPRYLIKTRGQQVTLSCSPISGHRSVSWYQQTPGQGLQFLFEYFSETQRNKGNFPGRFSGRQFSNSRSEMNVSTLELGDSALYLCASSLYSGPNIGATEAFFGQGTRLTVV.